One and the same sample provided the 26 T cell receptor beta chains below, sequenced in a study of blood T cell repertoires in COVID-19. Here immunoSEQ multiplex PCR was the method, and the copy in TCRdb shows in-frame clones only, minus some. The data contain 150,000 to 200,000 clones, 80% to 90% of them singletons. The sequencing input was peripheral blood. The receptor source for this set is a man aged 18 to 30 who had recovered from COVID-19.

This clone has just one count. This chain uses TRBV2 with TRBJ1-2; TRBD1 might be the D (5 bases). V was cut by 8 bases and J by 7 bases, with 14 bases left in between. The CDR3 has 12 residues. Germline-derived CDR1 and CDR2 are SNHLY and FYNNEI. CDR3 residues: CASVYRTPGYTF. The CDR3 nucleotides read TGTGCCAGCGTATACAGGACACCTGGCTACACCTTC.

V and J are TRBV19 and TRBJ1-2; TRBD1 might be the D (5 bases). Germline V gives CDR1 LNHDA, CDR2 SQIVND (reference sequence). The CDR3 covers 13 residues. Between the trimmed V and J ends, which lost 8 bases and 4 bases, there was a span of 14 bases. CDR3 region: CASRSVGGYGYTF. As DNA, the CDR3 is TGTGCCAGTCGCTCCGTCGGGGGCTATGGCTACACCTTC.

The chain recombines TRBV27 with TRBJ2-5; 7 bases map to TRBD2. The CDR3 runs 17 residues. V lost 5 bases to trimming and J lost 5 bases; unmatched junction nucleotides: 17. Germline V gives CDR1 MNHEY, CDR2 SMNVEV (reference sequence). The CDR3 region is CASSPTRGLGAGETQYF. The CDR3 DNA follows: TGTGCCAGCAGTCCGACCCGAGGACTAGGAGCCGGGGAGACCCAGTACTTC.

V and J are TRBV6-2 or TRBV6-3 and TRBJ1-2; 9 nucleotides match TRBD1. Per the germline V gene, CDR1 is MNHEY and CDR2 is SVGEGT. Trimming removed 0 bases from V and 7 bases from J; junction bases left unmatched: 3. The CDR3 extends over 14 amino acids. The CDR3 nucleotides read TGTGCCAGCAGTTACTCAGGACAGGGGAGTGGCTACACCTTC. It specifies CASSYSGQGSGYTF.

The rearrangement links TRBV19 to TRBJ1-5; TRBD1 matches 10 bases. With V trimmed by 5 bases and J by 6 bases, 10 bases remained unmatched. The CDR3 has 16 residues. CDR1 is LNHDA and CDR2 is SQIVND in the germline V gene (reference sequence). The CDR3 reads CASSPGQGELSQPQHF. The CDR3 nucleotides read TGTGCCAGTAGTCCCGGACAGGGGGAATTGAGTCAGCCCCAGCATTTT.

This clone was found a few times. The V and J genes are TRBV9 and TRBJ2-1, with TRBD2 matching over 10 bases. This CDR3 spans 17 amino acids. V shed 0 bases and J 7 bases; nucleotides not matched to a gene: 10. CDR1 and CDR2 from the germline V gene are SGDLS and YYNGEE. The CDR3 DNA reads TGTGCCAGCAGCGTAGCTTCATCTAGCGGGAGTTTGAATGAGCAGTTCTTC. It specifies CASSVASSSGSLNEQFF.

This chain links TRBV10-3 with TRBJ1-2; 9 bases align to TRBD1. V lost 2 bases and J lost 4; bases outside the gene matches: 14. CDR1 is ENHRY, CDR2 SYGVKD, per germline. The CDR3 has 18 amino acids. The CDR3 loop reads CAISEGAKPGQGGYGYTF. For the CDR3, the DNA is TGTGCCATCAGTGAGGGAGCGAAACCGGGACAGGGCGGCTATGGCTACACCTTC.

This chain uses TRBV9 with TRBJ1-2, with a weak D call TRBD1 (6 bases). V lost 3 bases and J lost 5, with 17 bases in between. Germline-derived CDR1 and CDR2 are SGDLS and YYNGEE. This CDR3 has 15 residues. CDR3 amino acids: CASSAVTGTPYGYTF. CDR3 nucleotide sequence: TGTGCCAGCAGCGCAGTTACCGGGACACCGTATGGCTACACCTTC.

This chain links TRBV2 with TRBJ2-3; 10 nucleotides align to TRBD2. Germline trimming cut 5 bases from V and 4 bases from J; bases unmatched to any gene: 3. Germline V gives CDR1 SNHLY, CDR2 FYNNEI. This CDR3 spans 14 amino acids. The CDR3 DNA is TGTGCCAGCAGTCTAGCGGGAGACTCAGATACGCAGTATTTT. Its translation: CASSLAGDSDTQYF.

This chain joins TRBV4-3 and TRBJ2-7; 7 positions agree with TRBD1. V dropped 1 base and J dropped 2; count of bases not matched to a gene: 5. Germline V CDR1 and CDR2: LGHNA, YSLEER. CDR3 length: 15 residues. DNA of the CDR3: TGCGCCAGCAGCCAAGGGTCAGGGGGTGCCTACGAGCAGTACTTC. Encoded protein: CASSQGSGGAYEQYF.

The genes are TRBV5-1 and TRBJ2-7; the match to TRBD1 covers 7 bases. The CDR3 has 11 residues. Germline V lookup: CDR1 SGHRS, CDR2 YFSETQ. Trimming cost V 7 bases and J 5 bases; bases outside gene matches: 3. The CDR3: CASRQGHEQYF. As DNA, the CDR3 is TGCGCCAGCCGACAGGGCCACGAGCAGTACTTC. The full variable domain, completed using reference TRBV5-1 and TRBJ2-7, is KAGVTQTPRYLIKTRGQQVTLSCSPISGHRSVSWYQQTPGQGLQFLFEYFSETQRNKGNFPGRFSGRQFSNSRSEMNVSTLELGDSALYLCASRQGHEQYFGPGTRLTVT.

The chain uses TRBV5-4 and TRBJ2-7; D possibly corresponds to TRBD2 (6 bases). Germline values: CDR1 SGHNT, CDR2 YYREEE (reference sequence). Trimming shortened V by 4 bases and J by 0 bases, and 11 bases separated the two germline ends. The CDR3 consists of 14 residues. The DNA of the CDR3 is TGTGCCAGCAGCCAGGGACTCCTCTCCTACGAGCAGTACTTC. This translates into CASSQGLLSYEQYF.

V usage is TRBV19 and J usage is TRBJ2-2; TRBD1 aligns across 7 bases. The CDR3 extends over 15 amino acids. With 1 base clipped from V and 1 base from J, the junction kept 0 bases outside the gene matches. Germline values: CDR1 LNHDA, CDR2 SQIVND (reference sequence). The CDR3 is CASSIGDRNTGELFF. CDR3 bases: TGTGCCAGTAGTATAGGGGACAGGAACACCGGGGAGCTGTTTTTT.

The rearrangement links TRBV28 to TRBJ2-6; D ambiguous. Trimming removed 8 bases from V and 0 bases from J, with 5 bases in between. Germline V gene sequence: CDR1 MDHEN, CDR2 SYDVKM. The CDR3 consists of 13 residues. CDR3 protein: CASLSSGANVLTF. The CDR3 DNA sequence: TGTGCCAGCCTGAGCTCTGGGGCCAACGTCCTGACTTTC.

V usage is TRBV30 and J usage is TRBJ2-3; 9 bases match TRBD2. CDR1 and CDR2 from the germline V gene are GTSNPN and SVGIG (reference sequence). Trimming took 2 bases from V and 2 from J; bases not matched to a gene: 8. The CDR3 spans 16 residues. The CDR3, as DNA: TGTGCCTGGAGTCCGACTCTAGCGGGATTCACAGATACGCAGTATTTT. This translates into CAWSPTLAGFTDTQYF.

The sample holds a few counts of this clone. V is TRBV6-1 and J is TRBJ1-2, with D perhaps matching TRBD1 (6 bases). CDR1 MNHNS and CDR2 SASEGT come from the germline V gene. The CDR3 totals 13 residues. The V gene lost 2 bases and the J gene lost 7 bases, with 11 bases spanning the gap. CDR3 coding DNA: TGTGCCAGCAGTGAATGGGGGCTCGGTGGCTACACCTTC. Translation: CASSEWGLGGYTF.

CDR3 region: CASSNRFNTEAFF. The CDR3 DNA sequence: TGTGCCAGCAGTAACAGGTTTAACACTGAAGCTTTCTTT. The chain combines TRBV6-6 with TRBJ1-1; possibly TRBD1 for D (5 bases). Germline values: CDR1 MNHNY, CDR2 SVGAGI (reference sequence). Trimming shortened V by 5 bases and J by 2 bases, and 9 bases separated the two germline ends. This CDR3 is 13 amino acids long.

CDR3 loop: CASSLGARNTEAFF. The CDR3 DNA follows: TGTGCCAGCAGCTTAGGGGCGAGGAACACTGAAGCTTTCTTT. The chain employs TRBV11-3 and TRBJ1-1, with no clear D. CDR1 and CDR2 (germline): SGHNT, YENEEA. CDR3 length: 14 amino acids. V gave up 1 base and J gave up 1 base, with 7 bases separating them.

This rearrangement joins TRBV10-3 to TRBJ2-7, with 8 bases fitting TRBD2. Germline V gene sequence: CDR1 ENHRY, CDR2 SYGVKD. There are 15 residues in the CDR3. V was pared by 2 bases and J by 5 bases, with 8 bases of the junction left unmatched. CDR3 sequence reads: CAISEGVAGTHEQYF. Here the CDR3 DNA reads TGTGCCATCAGTGAGGGGGTAGCGGGGACCCACGAGCAGTACTTC.

V and J are TRBV7-3 and TRBJ2-3; TRBD2 matches 7 bases. Germline V gene sequence: CDR1 SGHTA, CDR2 FQGTGA. Trimming at V came to 5 bases and at J to 5 bases, leaving 13 bases not matched to a gene. CDR3 length: 16 residues. In nucleotides, the CDR3 is TGTGCCAGCAGCCAAGGTTCCGGGTTAGCGGGAGATACGCAGTATTTT. Residues: CASSQGSGLAGDTQYF.

V gene TRBV10-3 combines with J gene TRBJ1-1; D gene ambiguous. The CDR3 has 14 amino acids. Germline V gene data show CDR1 as ENHRY and CDR2 as SYGVKD. V lost 3 bases, J lost 1 base, and 9 bases lay in between. CDR3 loop: CAISEPWRNTEAFF. DNA for the CDR3: TGTGCCATCAGTGAACCGTGGAGGAACACTGAAGCTTTCTTT.

V usage is TRBV27 and J usage is TRBJ2-1; D is possibly TRBD2 (6 bases). CDR1 MNHEY and CDR2 SMNVEV come from the germline V gene (reference sequence). This CDR3 spans 16 amino acids. V was cut by 4 bases and J by 2 bases, with 15 bases left in between. The CDR3 sequence: CASSSPISGAYNEQFF. In DNA form, the CDR3 reads TGTGCCAGCAGTTCGCCTATTAGCGGAGCCTACAATGAGCAGTTCTTC.

The rearrangement uses TRBV5-1 and TRBJ1-1; a weak D match, TRBD1 (6 bases). V lost 2 bases to trimming and J lost 0 bases, with 11 bases between them. This CDR3 comprises 15 residues. The germline CDR1 and CDR2 sequences are SGHRS and YFSETQ. CDR3 loop: CASSFGQPMNTEAFF. CDR3 DNA sequence: TGCGCCAGCAGCTTTGGACAGCCTATGAACACTGAAGCTTTCTTT. The variable domain in full, completed from reference TRBV5-1 and TRBJ1-1, reads KAGVTQTPRYLIKTRGQQVTLSCSPISGHRSVSWYQQTPGQGLQFLFEYFSETQRNKGNFPGRFSGRQFSNSRSEMNVSTLELGDSALYLCASSFGQPMNTEAFFGQGTRLTVV.

The chain links TRBV3-1 (or the pseudogene TRBV3-2) to TRBJ1-2; TRBD1 might be the D (5 bases). The germline gives CDR1 LGHDT, CDR2 YNNKEL (reference sequence). V shed 2 bases and J shed 6 bases, with 7 bases lying between them. The CDR3 runs 12 residues. DNA of the CDR3: TGTGCCAGCAGCCAACAGGGAAATGGCTACACCTTC. It specifies CASSQQGNGYTF.

The chain couples TRBV4-1 to TRBJ2-7; 10 nucleotides agree with TRBD2. The CDR3 extends over 16 amino acids. Trimming at V came to 4 bases and at J to 6 bases, leaving 12 bases not matched to a gene. Germline assignment: CDR1 MGHRA and CDR2 YSYEKL. CDR3: CASSPTPSGRRGEQYF. CDR3 DNA: TGCGCCAGCAGCCCCACCCCTAGCGGGAGAAGGGGCGAGCAGTACTTC.

This clone has only one observation. This chain links TRBV2 with TRBJ1-4; tentatively, D is TRBD1 (5 bases). Trimming pared 3 bases from V and 6 bases from J, leaving 11 bases between. The CDR3 sequence is 14 residues long. Germline loops: CDR1 SNHLY, CDR2 FYNNEI. DNA for the CDR3: TGTGCCAGCAGTGACAGGGATAACGATGAAAAACTGTTTTTT. It is translated as CASSDRDNDEKLFF.